The entry that follows covers one T cell receptor beta chain sequence. V was trimmed by 3 bases and J by 2 bases, leaving 8 bases between them. This CDR3 contains 13 residues. Germline loops: CDR1 SGHDT, CDR2 YYEEEE. The data are from a study of blood T cell repertoires in COVID-19. Study in general: The United States, Italy and Spain provided the acute and convalescent COVID-19 samples. The cDNA or gDNA used as material had been derived from T cells, B-cell-depleted T cells, or PBMCs.

In the authors' workflow: Reference gene primer amplification in the assay estimated nucleated cell counts. TCRdb's table, derived via immunoSEQ multiplex PCR, lists solely in-frame clones and lacks some. V, J and clone size are those of that table, while D and trimming were read from the DNA. The repertoire includes about 18,000 clones, roughly 91% of them detected once, and approximately 16% sits in the top ten. This sequence originates from a human donor in a cohort sampled during active COVID-19. Sequenced sample: peripheral blood. This chain joins TRBV5-6 and TRBJ2-5, with D hard to call. Written as DNA, the CDR3 is TGTGCCAGCAGCTCGCTACCTCAAGAGACCCAGTACTTC. Protein: CASSSLPQETQYF.